This T cell receptor (beta chain) was captured by sequencing in a study of blood T cell repertoires in COVID-19. About the research overall: The origin of the acute and convalescent COVID-19 samples was the United States, Italy and Spain. T cells, B-cell-depleted T cells, or PBMCs supplied cDNA or gDNA.

Authors' processing steps: Quantification of nucleated cells was approximated via reference gene primer amplification. Profiled with immunoSEQ multiplex PCR; TCRdb holds only in-frame clones, not every one. V, J and clone size derive from that table, while D and trimming were established from the DNA sequence. This sample yields some 60,000 clones, of which roughly three quarters are seen a single time; around 32% belongs to the top ten. V gave up 3 bases and J gave up 1 base; unmatched junction bases: 2. The CDR3 is 14 amino acids. Germline V gene lookup returns CDR1 SGDLS and CDR2 YYNGEE. This chain joins TRBV9 and TRBJ2-3; 7 bases align to TRBD2. The sequenced sample consisted of peripheral blood. The sequence was collected from a human donor in a cohort sampled during active COVID-19. In DNA form, the CDR3 reads TGTGCCAGCAGCGCTAGCGGTGGCACAGATACGCAGTATTTT. Translating gives CASSASGGTDTQYF.